The 29 T cell receptor beta chains reported below all come from one sample, sequenced in a study of cytomegalovirus exposure and HLA in healthy donors. PCR was performed using 60 Vbeta and 13 Jbeta primers. Profiled with immunoSEQ multiplex PCR; TCRdb holds only in-frame clones, not every one. The sample yields 100,000 to 150,000 clones, around three fifths seen once. The sample was PBMCs. The source is a woman aged 40-49 years in good health and CMV-seropositive.

The genes are TRBV7-2 and TRBJ2-1, with D possibly matching TRBD2 (5 bases). Trimming took off 5 bases at V and 3 bases at J, with 17 bases between the two ends. Germline CDR1 reads SGHTA; CDR2 reads FQGNSA. The CDR3 is made up of 16 amino acids. The CDR3 DNA sequence: TGTGCCAGCAGCACGGGAACCGACGGGGTCTACAATGAGCAGTTCTTC. Its protein is CASSTGTDGVYNEQFF. The complete variable domain, with remaining parts taken from reference TRBV7-2 and TRBJ2-1, reads GAGVSQSPSNKVTEKGKDVELRCDPISGHTALYWYRQSLGQGLEFLIYFQGNSAPDKSGLPSDRFSAERTGGSVSTLTIQRTQQEDSAVYLCASSTGTDGVYNEQFFGPGTRLTVL.

This clone was observed a few times. The rearrangement uses TRBV5-1 and TRBJ2-1; TRBD2 matches at 8 bases. The CDR3 has 15 residues. J was trimmed by 4 bases and V by 3 bases; bases with no gene match: 6. Germline loops: CDR1 SGHRS, CDR2 YFSETQ. The CDR3 bases are TGCGCCAGCAGCTCAGGCGGGAGGCCTTACAATGAGCAGTTCTTC. The encoded protein is CASSSGGRPYNEQFF.

The chain combines TRBV6-5 with TRBJ1-5; D call uncertain. The germline gives CDR1 MNHEY, CDR2 SVGAGI. CDR3 length: 14 residues. Trimming pared 5 bases from V and 2 bases from J, leaving 10 bases between. The CDR3 sequence: CASSLEWGNQPQHF. Written as DNA, the CDR3 is TGTGCCAGCAGTCTGGAGTGGGGCAATCAGCCCCAGCATTTT.

The chain links TRBV2 to TRBJ2-1; 8 nucleotides agree with TRBD1. Germline V gene data show CDR1 as SNHLY and CDR2 as FYNNEI. The V and J ends lost 2 bases and 6 bases, in that order; junction bases with no gene match: 9. The CDR3 runs to 16 residues. The CDR3 here is CASSELGQGAINEQFF. In DNA, the CDR3 is TGTGCCAGCAGTGAACTTGGCCAGGGGGCAATCAATGAGCAGTTCTTC.

The genes are TRBV30 and TRBJ2-7; TRBD2 is a possible D gene (6 bases). V lost 3 bases and J lost 3, with 9 bases in between. CDR1 GTSNPN and CDR2 SVGIG come from the germline V gene (reference sequence). The CDR3 loop spans 12 amino acids. CDR3 in DNA: TGTGCCTGGAGGGGGGGATACTACGAGCAGTACTTC. Its protein is CAWRGGYYEQYF. Filled out from reference TRBV30 and TRBJ2-7, the complete variable domain reads SQTIHQWPATLVQPVGSPLSLECTVEGTSNPNLYWYRQAAGRGLQLLFYSVGIGQISSEVPQNLSASRPQDRQFILSSKKLLLSDSGFYLCAWRGGYYEQYFGPGTRLTVT.

The chain joins TRBV6-5 to TRBJ2-7; a weak D match, TRBD1 (6 bases). The germline V and J ends were trimmed by 6 bases and 7 bases, with 16 bases remaining between them. Germline V gives CDR1 MNHEY, CDR2 SVGAGI. CDR3 length equals 13 residues. CDR3 bases: TGTGCCAGCAGCCGGGACATCCCAGGAGAGCAGTACTTC. Protein sequence: CASSRDIPGEQYF.

The chain carries TRBV7-9 and TRBJ2-3; D uncertain. Germline lookup yields CDR1 SEHNR and CDR2 FQNEAQ (reference sequence). The CDR3 has 15 amino acids. Trimming stripped 5 bases from V and 1 base from J, with 13 bases between. The CDR3 DNA reads TGTGCCAGCAGCCCCCGCCCGGCGGGCACAGATACGCAGTATTTT. Protein sequence: CASSPRPAGTDTQYF.

The chain has TRBV6-6 and TRBJ2-3; D is perhaps TRBD2 (6 bases). Germline CDR1 and CDR2: MNHNY and SVGAGI (reference sequence). Trimming left V 10 bases short and J 3 bases short, with 14 bases between. There are 13 residues in the CDR3. The CDR3 region is CATSGGGTDTQYF. The DNA for the CDR3 is TGTGCCACAAGCGGAGGAGGGACAGATACGCAGTATTTT.

The gene calls are TRBV27 and TRBJ1-6, with D hard to call. Between the trimmed V and J ends, which lost 2 bases and 11 bases, there was a span of 10 bases. Germline V CDR1 and CDR2: MNHEY, SMNVEV (reference sequence). CDR3 length equals 13 residues. Here the CDR3 DNA reads TGTGCCAGCAGTTTAGTGGGCGGGGCACCCCTCCACTTT. Translated, it gives CASSLVGGAPLHF.

A few counts support this clone. The chain couples TRBV2 to TRBJ1-1, with D perhaps TRBD1 (6 bases). V was pared by 7 bases and J by 1 base, with 10 bases between. The CDR3 totals 13 residues. Looked up from germline, CDR1 is SNHLY and CDR2 is FYNNEI. The CDR3 is CASTGGQNTEAFF. The CDR3 DNA is TGTGCCAGCACCGGGGGGCAGAACACTGAAGCTTTCTTT.

Concerning this clone: This sample includes further DNA sequences coding for the same CDR3. The CDR3 here is CASSPGQGNTEAFF. In nucleotides, the CDR3 is TGTGCCAGCTCACCAGGACAGGGGAACACTGAAGCTTTCTTT. The chain employs TRBV18 and TRBJ1-1, with 8 bases identical to TRBD1. Trimming cost V 2 bases and J 1 base; bases outside gene matches: 0. CDR1 is KGHSH and CDR2 is LQKENI in the germline V gene. This CDR3 has 14 residues.

V is TRBV18 and J is TRBJ1-5; 8 nucleotides align to TRBD1. The germline V gene encodes CDR1 KGHSH and CDR2 LQKENI. The CDR3 consists of 15 residues. V lost 5 bases, J lost 2 bases, and 5 bases stayed unmatched. CDR3 in DNA: TGTGCCAGCTCATCGGACAGGGTACGCAATCAGCCCCAGCATTTT. Protein sequence: CASSSDRVRNQPQHF. The whole variable domain, filled in from reference TRBV18 and TRBJ1-5, reads NAGVMQNPRHLVRRRGQEARLRCSPMKGHSHVYWYRQLPEEGLKFMVYLQKENIIDESGMPKERFSAEFPKEGPSILRIQQVVRGDSAAYFCASSSDRVRNQPQHFGDGTRLSIL.

The rearrangement joins TRBV14 to TRBJ2-1; perhaps TRBD2 as D (6 bases). The V end lost 4 bases, the J end lost 8 bases, and 15 bases lay between the germline ends. The CDR3 has 14 residues. Germline assignment: CDR1 SGHDN and CDR2 FVKESK. The CDR3 protein is CASSPRLEMDEQFF. The CDR3 DNA reads as TGTGCCAGCAGCCCCCGACTAGAGATGGATGAGCAGTTCTTC. Drawing the rest from reference TRBV14 and TRBJ2-1, the complete variable domain is EAGVTQFPSHSVIEKGQTVTLRCDPISGHDNLYWYRRVMGKEIKFLLHFVKESKQDESGMPNNRFLAERTGGTYSTLKVQPAELEDSGVYFCASSPRLEMDEQFFGPGTRLTVL.

Remarks on this clone: Mismatch with germline at one junction end may stem from a read error. The V and J genes are TRBV5-1 and TRBJ1-2, with TRBD1 matching 7 bases. Germline CDR1 reads SGHRS; CDR2 reads YFSETQ. The CDR3 length is 13 residues. CDR3 loop: CASSLRQGGGYPF. As DNA, the CDR3 is TGCGCCAGCAGCTTACGACAGGGTGGTGGCTACCCCTTC.

V usage is TRBV10-1 and J usage is TRBJ2-5; the match to TRBD2 covers 7 bases. The CDR3 sequence is 15 residues long. The trim removed 4 bases at V and 2 bases at J, leaving 7 bases unmatched. Germline CDR1 and CDR2: WNHNN and SYGVQD (reference sequence). CDR3 sequence (DNA): TGCGCCAGCAGTGTGCAGCGGGGCCCTCAAGAGACCCAGTACTTC. It translates to CASSVQRGPQETQYF.

The V gene is TRBV5-4, the J gene TRBJ2-7, with 9 bases lining up with TRBD2. Per germline, CDR1 SGHNT and CDR2 YYREEE (reference sequence). This CDR3 contains 16 residues. With V trimmed by 0 bases and J by 0 bases, 4 bases remained unmatched. CDR3 sequence: CASSLGGSGSSYEQYF. In nucleotides, the CDR3 is TGTGCCAGCAGCTTGGGGGGTAGCGGGAGCTCCTACGAGCAGTACTTC.

V and J are TRBV6-4 and TRBJ1-1; D may be TRBD1 (5 bases). The CDR3 consists of 15 residues. Trimming left V 7 bases short and J 4 bases short, with 19 bases between. Germline CDR1 MRHNA, CDR2 SNTAGT. The CDR3 protein is CASTPSWGLGTEAFF. The CDR3 DNA reads TGTGCCAGCACGCCATCATGGGGCCTGGGCACTGAAGCTTTCTTT.

The chain combines TRBV15 with TRBJ1-1; D is ambiguous. The CDR3 sequence is 15 residues long. Trimming took 0 bases from V and 1 from J, leaving 9 bases between them. Germline V gene data show CDR1 as LNHNV and CDR2 as YYDKDF (reference sequence). This CDR3 reads CATSRDLAGNTEAFF. DNA of the CDR3: TGTGCCACCAGCAGAGATCTGGCAGGGAACACTGAAGCTTTCTTT.

The chain joins TRBV5-1 to TRBJ2-5; 8 positions match TRBD2. Germline CDR1 SGHRS, CDR2 YFSETQ. V lost 0 bases and J lost 4; bases outside the gene matches: 5. The CDR3 runs 15 residues. CDR3: CASSLGGTSTETQYF. CDR3 bases: TGCGCCAGCAGCTTGGGAGGGACTAGTACAGAGACCCAGTACTTC.

The genes are TRBV28 and TRBJ1-5, with 7 bases matching TRBD1. The trim removed 5 bases at V and 3 bases at J, leaving 7 bases unmatched. The germline V gene has CDR1 MDHEN and CDR2 SYDVKM. The CDR3 runs to 15 residues. CDR3 in DNA: TGTGCCAGCAGTCGACAGGGCTCGATCAATCAGCCCCAGCATTTT. It specifies CASSRQGSINQPQHF.

The rearrangement uses TRBV29-1 and TRBJ1-2, with D perhaps TRBD1 (6 bases). V lost 0 bases and J 7 bases, leaving 15 bases between the germline ends. The germline V gene encodes CDR1 SQVTM and CDR2 ANQGSEA. CDR3 size: 14 residues. The CDR3 nucleotides are TGCAGCGTTGAAGATGAGGCAGGGGATGGTGGCTACACCTTC. It encodes CSVEDEAGDGGYTF.

The CDR3 DNA reads TGTGCCAGCAGTAGCCGGGAGTCGACTGAAGCTTTCTTT. It is translated as CASSSRESTEAFF. The rearrangement links TRBV6-1 to TRBJ1-1; D is unclear. Trimming took off 5 bases at V and 5 bases at J, with 12 bases between the two ends. Germline V gene data show CDR1 as MNHNS and CDR2 as SASEGT. The CDR3 consists of 13 residues.

The chain is built from TRBV5-5 and TRBJ1-1; D remains unclear. The ends were cut back, 0 bases at V and 4 bases at J, with 10 bases in the middle. CDR3 length: 14 amino acids. Germline V gene lookup returns CDR1 SGHKS and CDR2 YYEKEE (reference sequence). The CDR3 DNA sequence: TGTGCCAGCAGCTTGGGGCAAGGAGGCACTGAAGCTTTCTTT. Residues: CASSLGQGGTEAFF.

This chain links TRBV6-5 with TRBJ1-4; 8 nucleotides line up with TRBD1. Germline loops: CDR1 MNHEY, CDR2 SVGAGI. The CDR3 is made up of 15 amino acids. Unmatched junction bases numbered 5, after V lost 3 bases and J lost 5 bases. The CDR3 DNA sequence: TGTGCCAGCAGTTATACAGGGGGGATAAATGAAAAACTGTTTTTT. Amino acids: CASSYTGGINEKLFF.

V is TRBV1 and J is TRBJ1-2; the DNA was not compared with TRBD1, the D call given in the table. TRBV1 is an annotated pseudogene. The CDR3 runs to 15 residues. The CDR3 here is CTSSLLGTGFCGYTF. The CDR3 DNA reads as TGCACCAGCAGCCTCCTCGGGACAGGGTTCTGTGGCTACACCTTC.

This clone showed up just a few times. This chain links TRBV29-1 with TRBJ1-2; TRBD1 matches at 7 bases. The germline V gene has CDR1 SQVTM and CDR2 ANQGSEA. The V and J ends lost 0 bases and 5 bases, in that order; junction bases with no gene match: 9. This CDR3 is 15 amino acids long. CDR3 loop: CSVEDRGDSEYGYTF. The DNA for the CDR3 is TGCAGCGTTGAAGATCGCGGGGACAGTGAATATGGCTACACCTTC.

The chain is built from TRBV15 and TRBJ2-3, with 10 positions matching TRBD2. Germline CDR1 and CDR2: LNHNV and YYDKDF (reference sequence). V lost 5 bases to trimming and J lost 0 bases; unmatched junction nucleotides: 8. The CDR3 covers 17 residues. CDR3 amino acids: CATSGGGLASSTDTQYF. The CDR3 DNA sequence: TGTGCCACCAGCGGCGGGGGACTAGCGTCTAGCACAGATACGCAGTATTTT.

This clone was picked up a small number of times. The chain is built from TRBV14 and TRBJ1-1; possibly TRBD1 for D (6 bases). V lost 1 base to trimming and J lost 4 bases, with 13 bases between them. This CDR3 is built from 15 residues. CDR1 and CDR2 from the germline V gene are SGHDN and FVKESK. CDR3 sequence: CASSQVGAWGTEAFF. The DNA for the CDR3 is TGTGCCAGCAGCCAAGTGGGGGCCTGGGGCACTGAAGCTTTCTTT.

On this clone: No conserved phenylalanine or tryptophan is present at the end of the CDR3, so a read error is the likely explanation. This chain connects TRBV6-5 to TRBJ2-7, with D hard to call. The CDR3 covers 15 residues. Trimming pared 2 bases from V and 0 bases from J, leaving 11 bases between. CDR1 MNHEY and CDR2 SVGAGI come from the germline V gene. CDR3 protein: CASSYSRRNSYEQYS. CDR3 nucleotides: TGTGCCAGCAGTTACAGTAGGCGGAACTCCTACGAGCAGTACTCC.